Presented here are 10 T cell receptor beta chains from one specimen sequenced in a study of shared clonotypes between healthy human individuals. Libraries were prepared by immunoSEQ multiplex PCR; TCRdb keeps only in-frame clonotypes and omits some of them. The sample has some 350,000 clones; around 72% are singletons. The sequenced sample was memory CD4+ T cells sorted from blood. The subset denotes: CD45RA-negative fraction. The receptors were sampled from a young man in good health.

This sequence joins TRBV18 and TRBJ2-3, with D hard to call. Germline values: CDR1 KGHSH, CDR2 LQKENI. The length of the CDR3 is 15 residues. V was clipped by 3 bases and J by 2 bases, with 12 bases between them. Written as DNA, the CDR3 is TGTGCCAGCTCACCGCGAGCCGCCCCCACAGATACGCAGTATTTT. Encoded protein: CASSPRAAPTDTQYF.

In nucleotides, the CDR3 is TGTGCCAGCACCGGAGACATGAGCACTGAAGCTTTCTTT. Translating gives CASTGDMSTEAFF. This chain links TRBV9 with TRBJ1-1; D uncertain. Germline assignment: CDR1 SGDLS and CDR2 YYNGEE. This CDR3 has 13 amino acids. Trimming left V 6 bases short and J 4 bases short, with 13 bases between.

This clone was found a few times. This chain joins TRBV28 and TRBJ2-2; unclear D gene. This CDR3 is 12 amino acids long. The ends were cut back, 6 bases at V and 9 bases at J, with 11 bases in the middle. Germline V gene data show CDR1 as MDHEN and CDR2 as SYDVKM. The CDR3 region has the DNA TGTGCCAGCAGCCGCCGGCAGAGGGAGCTGTTTTTT. Translated, it gives CASSRRQRELFF.

The chain has TRBV7-9 and TRBJ2-1, with 7 bases lining up with TRBD1. The CDR3 has 16 residues. Germline assignment: CDR1 SEHNR and CDR2 FQNEAQ (reference sequence). With 5 bases clipped from V and 3 bases from J, the junction kept 10 bases outside the gene matches. CDR3 nucleotide sequence: TGTGCCAGCAGCATTGACAGGGTCTCATTCTACAATGAGCAGTTCTTC. This codes for CASSIDRVSFYNEQFF.

The chain is built from TRBV11-2 and TRBJ2-2; 8 bases align to TRBD1. The germline V gene encodes CDR1 SGHAT and CDR2 FQNNGV. V trimming: 3 bases; J trimming: 7 bases; junction bases outside the gene matches: 7. The CDR3 has 15 amino acids. The CDR3 loop is CASSFRGQRVGELFF. The CDR3 coding sequence is TGTGCCAGCAGCTTCAGGGGGCAACGCGTCGGGGAGCTGTTTTTT.

This clone was picked up a small number of times. The V gene is TRBV28, the J gene TRBJ2-7; a possible D gene is TRBD2 (6 bases). Per the germline V gene, CDR1 is MDHEN and CDR2 is SYDVKM. The CDR3 covers 17 residues. V was shortened by 5 bases and J by 1 base, with 21 bases between the two germline ends. The CDR3, as DNA: TGTGCCAGCAGTCGTAACAGCGGGCCTAGCGCTTCCTACGAGCAGTACTTC. Encoded protein: CASSRNSGPSASYEQYF.

The chain joins TRBV30 to TRBJ2-5; possibly TRBD2 for D (5 bases). The germline V and J ends were trimmed by 4 bases and 3 bases, with 12 bases remaining between them. Germline CDR1 and CDR2: GTSNPN and SVGIG (reference sequence). The CDR3 runs to 13 residues. The CDR3 DNA reads TGTGCCTGGAACATCCGAGGGAAAGAGACCCAGTACTTC. Protein sequence: CAWNIRGKETQYF.

The genes are TRBV5-4 and TRBJ2-1; D gene unclear. The germline CDR1 and CDR2 sequences are SGHNT and YYREEE (reference sequence). The length of the CDR3 is 13 residues. The V end was cut by 0 bases, the J end by 4 bases, with 5 bases between. The CDR3 bases are TGTGCCAGCAGCTTGGACGGTTACAATGAGCAGTTCTTC. Protein sequence: CASSLDGYNEQFF. Supplemented by reference TRBV5-4 and TRBJ2-1, the full variable domain reads ETGVTQSPTHLIKTRGQQVTLRCSSQSGHNTVSWYQQALGQGPQFIFQYYREEENGRGNFPPRFSGLQFPNYSSELNVNALELDDSALYLCASSLDGYNEQFFGPGTRLTVL.

This clone has just one count. This rearrangement joins TRBV11-3 to TRBJ2-5, with 11 bases lining up with TRBD1. The CDR3 covers 15 residues. Germline-derived CDR1 and CDR2 are SGHNT and YENEEA. Trimming cost V 5 bases and J 2 bases; bases outside gene matches: 4. This CDR3 is CASSRDRGRQETQYF. The CDR3 DNA is TGTGCCAGCAGCCGGGACAGGGGGAGGCAAGAGACCCAGTACTTC.

The chain recombines TRBV29-1 with TRBJ2-3; a weak D match, TRBD1 (6 bases). The CDR3 has 10 residues. Germline loops: CDR1 SQVTM, CDR2 ANQGSEA. Trimming pared 7 bases from V and 5 bases from J, leaving 7 bases between. The chain's CDR3 is CSEGVDTQYF. The DNA for the CDR3 is TGCAGCGAGGGGGTAGATACGCAGTATTTT.